The sequence of this T cell receptor (beta chain) was determined in a study of early stage breast cancer tumors (dated by TCRdb to about 2017). Study-level background: Of the roughly 15 invasive breast tumors, roughly 13 were found to be estrogen receptor-positive, progesterone receptor-positive and HER2-negative. Of the roughly twelve ER+/PR+/HER2- tumors, eight were classified as invasive ductal carcinomas and four as invasive lobular carcinomas. Across all samples, about 3,000,000 templates representing 1.2 million or so unique clonotypes were detected. The average read coverage per sample was around 10-fold.

Comment on this clone: The antigen it binds to is not known. Base qualities are not recorded, but no much larger clone differs from it by a single base.

Each sample was amplified as two independent genomic DNA replicates: approximately 0.5 ug for blood and roughly 1.4 ug for tumor or normal breast. Following the manufacturer's instructions, the ImmunoSeq Intro kit was used to carry out TCRB sequencing on genomic DNA. For absolute quantification, the roughly 30-cycle multiplex PCR included proprietary primers along with spike-in control sequences. Single-end 150-bp reads were used to sequence an 87-bp fragment spanning the CDR3 plus the flanking V and J genes. Each lane of an Illumina MiSeq using version 3.0 chemistry carried seven multiplexed samples, with two replicates per sample. Under the source paper's analysis protocol: Raw data were processed with the vendor's proprietary pipeline, and both replicates were merged into a single result per sample. To define clonotypes, the study grouped productive rearrangements that shared the V-gene family, CDR3 amino acid sequence and J-gene segment. To compute clonality, the normalized Shannon entropy (Pielou evenness) of TCRB abundances was subtracted from 1. T cell density was estimated by dividing total templates by the number of input cells inferred from the DNA input amount. Recon was used with default parameters to estimate total repertoire diversity and clonality. A clonotype counted as tumor-enriched if its abundance in tumor exceeded 0.1% and was at least 32-fold higher than its abundance in normal breast. The table comes from immuneACCESS by way of TCRdb, which keeps in-frame sequences with V and J called. Part of the clones is missing from these tables; in studies checked, under half for an unresolved V gene and the rest for unknown reasons. The V and J calls and clone size were taken over from that table, and D and trimming were inferred from the DNA. The sample records about 50,000 clones, approximately 80% of which are singletons. The ten most abundant clones make up around 1.5% of the sample.

The study profiled bulk TCR beta-chain repertoires in matched peripheral blood, tumor and adjacent normal breast tissue taken from about 16 patients with early-stage breast cancer. Before surgery, about 5-11 mL of whole blood was collected into EDTA tubes and then processed within 2 hours. Peripheral blood mononuclear cells were isolated by Ficoll-Paque centrifugation in SepMate-50 tubes. PBMCs were cryopreserved in aliquots of roughly 2 to 4.5 million cells in 90% FBS with roughly 10% DMSO and kept in liquid nitrogen. The Qiagen AllPrep DNA/RNA Mini kit was used for genomic DNA extraction. CDR3 length: 15 amino acids, cysteine to phenylalanine. Just the 45-base CDR3 DNA is kept, in frame starting at base 1. For this chain, trimming is 4 bases at the V end and 2 bases at the J end, and the number of junction bases without a gene match is 6. From the germline V gene (reference sequence), CDR1 is LNHNV and CDR2 is YYDKDF.

Study-wide conclusions, independent of this receptor: Enriched TCRB sequences shared across patients were mostly commonly generated sequences, unlikely to play an important role in the tumor microenvironment. Roughly 2.7-fold higher T cell density and higher clonality were observed in tumors than in adjacent normal breast tissue. The small cohort size prevented analysis by tumor subtype. Bulk genomic DNA sequencing of unsorted cells missed chain pairing and functional markers such as CD4, CD8 and FOXP3. Repertoires from blood and normal breast were more alike than repertoires from blood and tumor, and in 14 of 16 patients, comparing each tissue with blood separated tumor from normal.

The sample comprised blood. The receptor was isolated from a person aged 45 to 59 with breast cancer. The rearranged chain carries TRBV15 and TRBJ2-7, with 9 middle bases fitting TRBD1. The CDR3 region has the sequence CATSTKTGGAYEQYF. The DNA sequence reads TGTGCCACCAGCACCAAGACAGGGGGGGCCTACGAGCAGTACTTC. The reference TRBV15 and TRBJ2-7 proteins fill in what lies around the CDR3, so the full variable domain reads DAMVIQNPRYQVTQFGKPVTLSCSQTLNHNVMYWYQQKSSQAPKLLFHYYDKDFNNEADTPDNFQSRRPNTSFCFLDIRSPGLGDTAMYLCATSTKTGGAYEQYFGPGTRLTVT.